This entry describes one TCR beta chain. Antigen unknown. The data were obtained in a study of cytomegalovirus exposure and HLA in healthy donors. Study as a whole: According to later analysis, the same platform produced the roughly 120 validation and around 730 first-cohort repertoires.

The CDR3 extends over 13 amino acids. Trimming left V 0 bases short and J 6 bases short, with 9 bases between. Germline CDR1 is SGHNT and CDR2 is YENEEA. Study conclusions and caveats: First-cohort TCR clusters were later found to tend to co-occur in the roughly 110 validation repertoires.

Data came from immunoSEQ multiplex PCR; TCRdb stores just in-frame clones and leaves some out. Here the sample spans fewer than 150,000 clones, around nine tenths being singletons. This chain uses TRBV11-3 with TRBJ2-7; tentatively, D is TRBD2 (5 bases). The sample comprised PBMCs. The clonotype was recovered from a man aged 30-40 years in good health and CMV-seronegative. CDR3 coding DNA: TGTGCCAGCAGCTTAGATCGACGGGGCGAGCAGTACTTC. Translated, it gives CASSLDRRGEQYF.